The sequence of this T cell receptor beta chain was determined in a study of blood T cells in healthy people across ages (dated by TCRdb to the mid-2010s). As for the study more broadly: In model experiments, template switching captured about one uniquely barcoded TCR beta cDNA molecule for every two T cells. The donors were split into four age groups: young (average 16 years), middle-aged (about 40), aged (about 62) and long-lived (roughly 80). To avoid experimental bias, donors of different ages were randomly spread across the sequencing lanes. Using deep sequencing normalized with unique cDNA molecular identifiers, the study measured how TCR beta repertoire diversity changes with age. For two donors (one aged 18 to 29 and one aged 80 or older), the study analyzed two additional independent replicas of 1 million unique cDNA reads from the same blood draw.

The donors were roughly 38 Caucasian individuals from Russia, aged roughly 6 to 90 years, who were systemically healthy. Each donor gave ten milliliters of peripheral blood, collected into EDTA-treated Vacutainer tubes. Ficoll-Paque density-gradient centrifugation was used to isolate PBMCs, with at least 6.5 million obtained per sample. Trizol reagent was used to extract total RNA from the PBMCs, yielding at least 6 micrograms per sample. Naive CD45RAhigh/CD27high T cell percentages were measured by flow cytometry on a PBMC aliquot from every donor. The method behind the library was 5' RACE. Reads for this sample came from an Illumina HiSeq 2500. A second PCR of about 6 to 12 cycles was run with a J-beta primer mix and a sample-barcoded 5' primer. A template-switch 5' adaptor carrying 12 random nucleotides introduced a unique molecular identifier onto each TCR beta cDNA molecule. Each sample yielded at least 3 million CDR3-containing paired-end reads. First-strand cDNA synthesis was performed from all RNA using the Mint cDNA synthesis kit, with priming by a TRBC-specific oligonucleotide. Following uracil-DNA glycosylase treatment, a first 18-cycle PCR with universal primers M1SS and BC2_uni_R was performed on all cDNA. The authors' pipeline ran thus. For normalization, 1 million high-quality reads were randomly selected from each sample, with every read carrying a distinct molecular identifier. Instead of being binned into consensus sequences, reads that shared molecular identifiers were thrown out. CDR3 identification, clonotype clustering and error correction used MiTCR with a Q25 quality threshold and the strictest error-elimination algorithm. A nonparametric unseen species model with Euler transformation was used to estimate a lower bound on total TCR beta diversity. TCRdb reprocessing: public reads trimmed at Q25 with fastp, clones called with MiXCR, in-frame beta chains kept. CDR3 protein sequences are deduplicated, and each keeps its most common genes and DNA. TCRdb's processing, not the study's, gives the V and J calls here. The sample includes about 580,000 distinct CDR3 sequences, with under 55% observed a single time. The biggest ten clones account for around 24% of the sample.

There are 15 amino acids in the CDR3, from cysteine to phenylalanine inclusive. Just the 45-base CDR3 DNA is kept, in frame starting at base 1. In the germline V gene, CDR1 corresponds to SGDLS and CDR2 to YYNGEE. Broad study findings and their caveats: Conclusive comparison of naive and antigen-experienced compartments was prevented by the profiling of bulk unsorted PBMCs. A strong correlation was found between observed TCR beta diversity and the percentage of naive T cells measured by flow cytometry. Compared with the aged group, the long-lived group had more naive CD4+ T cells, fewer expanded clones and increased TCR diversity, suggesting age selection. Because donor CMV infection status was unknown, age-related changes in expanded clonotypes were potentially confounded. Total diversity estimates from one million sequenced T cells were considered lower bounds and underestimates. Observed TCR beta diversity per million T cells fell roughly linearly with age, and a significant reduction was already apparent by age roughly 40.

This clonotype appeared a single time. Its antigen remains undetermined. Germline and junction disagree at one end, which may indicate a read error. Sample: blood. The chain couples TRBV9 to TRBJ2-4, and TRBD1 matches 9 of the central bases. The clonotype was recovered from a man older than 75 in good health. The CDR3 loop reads CAGSPRQGGENIQYF. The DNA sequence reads TGTGCCGGCAGCCCGCGACAGGGGGGCGAAAACATTCAGTACTTC.